Here is one T cell receptor (beta chain) with its context. Its specificity is unknown. A junction boundary mismatches the germline segment, possibly from a read error. Primers included in the PCR were 60 Vbeta and 13 Jbeta primers. The repertoire was sequenced with immunoSEQ multiplex PCR; TCRdb's copy has only in-frame clones and lacks some. This table has 150,000 or so clones, 65% to 75% appearing once. The CDR3 spans 13 residues. Per the germline V gene, CDR1 is SEHNR and CDR2 is FQNEAQ (reference sequence). The sample is drawn from a study of cytomegalovirus exposure and HLA in healthy donors. Study background: Most donors, approximately 82% of a few hundred genotyped, fell in the Caucasian-associated ancestry cluster. Study conclusions and caveats: As a later analysis revealed, the rate of TCR association differed by HLA locus, with DRB1 most and HLA-C fewest. High specificity and sensitivity for cytomegalovirus status were reported for the classifier.

The receptor was derived from a human donor in good health. Sequencing was carried out using PBMCs. The chain combines TRBV7-9 with TRBJ2-2; perhaps TRBD2 as D (5 bases). CDR3 DNA: TGTTCCAGCAGCTTAGCTAGCCCCGGGGAGCTGTTTTTT. It codes for CSSSLASPGELFF.